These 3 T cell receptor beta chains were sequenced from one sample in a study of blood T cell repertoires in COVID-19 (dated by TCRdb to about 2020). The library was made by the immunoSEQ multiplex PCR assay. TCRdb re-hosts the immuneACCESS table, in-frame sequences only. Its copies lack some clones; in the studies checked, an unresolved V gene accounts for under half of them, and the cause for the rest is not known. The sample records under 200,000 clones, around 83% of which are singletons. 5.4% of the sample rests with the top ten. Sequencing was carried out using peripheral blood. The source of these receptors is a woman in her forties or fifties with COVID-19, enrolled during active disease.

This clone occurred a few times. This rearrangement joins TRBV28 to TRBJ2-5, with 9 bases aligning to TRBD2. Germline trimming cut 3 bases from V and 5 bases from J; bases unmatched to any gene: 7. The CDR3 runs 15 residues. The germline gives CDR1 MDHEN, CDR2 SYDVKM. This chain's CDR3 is CASSFLSGGPETQYF. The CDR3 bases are TGTGCCAGCAGTTTTCTTAGCGGGGGACCGGAGACCCAGTACTTC. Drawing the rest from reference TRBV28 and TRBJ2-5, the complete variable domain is DVKVTQSSRYLVKRTGEKVFLECVQDMDHENMFWYRQDPGLGLRLIYFSYDVKMKEKGDIPEGYSVSREKKERFSLILESASTNQTSMYLCASSFLSGGPETQYFGPGTRLLVL.

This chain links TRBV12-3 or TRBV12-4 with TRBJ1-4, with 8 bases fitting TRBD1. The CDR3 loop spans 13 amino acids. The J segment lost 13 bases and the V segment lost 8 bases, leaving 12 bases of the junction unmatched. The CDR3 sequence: CASGGQASMGLFF. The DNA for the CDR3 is TGTGCCAGCGGGGGACAGGCCTCTATGGGACTGTTTTTT.

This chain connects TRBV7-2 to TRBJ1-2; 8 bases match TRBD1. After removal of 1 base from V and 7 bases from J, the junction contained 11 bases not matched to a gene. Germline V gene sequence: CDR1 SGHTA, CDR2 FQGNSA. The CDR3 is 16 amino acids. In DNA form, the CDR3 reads TGTGCCAGCAGCTTAGATTTTGACAGGGGAGCCGGTGGCTACACCTTC. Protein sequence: CASSLDFDRGAGGYTF.